The 19 T cell receptor beta chains in this list originate from one sample, sequenced in a study of T cell changes during pregnancy in multiple sclerosis. Data came from immunoSEQ multiplex PCR; TCRdb stores just in-frame clones and leaves some out. The data show tens of thousands of clones, approximately 89% seen once. Sequencing was performed on CD4+ T cells from peripheral blood mononuclear cells, taken after pregnancy. Source of these receptors: a female donor in good health, enrolled as a control in a pregnancy study.

This chain links TRBV7-9 with TRBJ2-7, with D tentatively TRBD1 (6 bases). This CDR3 is built from 13 residues. V lost 7 bases and J lost 2, with 12 bases in between. Germline CDR1 and CDR2: SEHNR and FQNEAQ (reference sequence). The CDR3 protein is CASTRTEPYEQYF. CDR3 nucleotides: TGTGCCAGCACCCGGACAGAGCCCTACGAGCAGTACTTC.

J is TRBJ1-2 and V is TRBV5-4, with D possibly matching TRBD1 (5 bases). The germline gives CDR1 SGHNT, CDR2 YYREEE (reference sequence). CDR3 length: 16 amino acids. V lost 4 bases to trimming and J lost 5 bases, with 21 bases between them. In nucleotides, the CDR3 is TGTGCCAGCAGCCCACTTGGGGGGGATCCTAGATATGGCTACACCTTC. Its protein is CASSPLGGDPRYGYTF.

The V call is TRBV4-1, the J call TRBJ1-2, with TRBD1 as a possible D gene (5 bases). The CDR3 consists of 15 residues. V was shortened by 1 base and J by 0 bases, with 9 bases between the two germline ends. CDR1 MGHRA and CDR2 YSYEKL come from the germline V gene. The CDR3: CASSQVAGANYGYTF. In DNA, the CDR3 is TGCGCCAGCAGCCAAGTAGCGGGGGCTAACTATGGCTACACCTTC.

The genes are TRBV15 and TRBJ2-1; 7 bases are shared with TRBD1. The CDR3 spans 17 residues. Germline V gene lookup returns CDR1 LNHNV and CDR2 YYDKDF (reference sequence). V trimming: 3 bases; J trimming: 0 bases; junction bases outside the gene matches: 8. The CDR3 protein is CATSSEQGQSSYNEQFF. The CDR3 DNA is TGTGCCACCAGCAGTGAACAGGGACAGAGCTCCTACAATGAGCAGTTCTTC.

This chain links TRBV2 with TRBJ2-2, with TRBD2 matching 8 bases. This CDR3 comprises 15 residues. Germline lookup yields CDR1 SNHLY and CDR2 FYNNEI. V shed 5 bases, J shed 2 bases, and the junction held 4 bases outside the gene matches. CDR3 loop: CASSWTSPNTGELFF. CDR3 nucleotides: TGTGCCAGCAGTTGGACTAGCCCTAACACCGGGGAGCTGTTTTTT.

The chain has TRBV5-4 and TRBJ1-3, with 7 bases that match TRBD1. Germline CDR1 reads SGHNT; CDR2 reads YYREEE (reference sequence). CDR3 length: 14 residues. Trimming cost V 1 base and J 4 bases; bases outside gene matches: 2. The DNA for the CDR3 is TGTGCCAGCAGCTTGACAGGGGTCGGAAACACCATATATTTT. This sequence encodes CASSLTGVGNTIYF. The full variable domain, its missing parts supplied by reference TRBV5-4 and TRBJ1-3, is ETGVTQSPTHLIKTRGQQVTLRCSSQSGHNTVSWYQQALGQGPQFIFQYYREEENGRGNFPPRFSGLQFPNYSSELNVNALELDDSALYLCASSLTGVGNTIYFGEGSWLTVV.

J is TRBJ2-5 and V is TRBV9, with 10 nucleotides matching TRBD2. Germline trimming cut 7 bases from V and 5 bases from J; bases unmatched to any gene: 11. CDR3 length equals 15 residues. Germline V CDR1 and CDR2: SGDLS, YYNGEE. The DNA for the CDR3 is TGTGCCAGCTCTCAAGCGGGAGGGGAAGTGGAGACCCAGTACTTC. It codes for CASSQAGGEVETQYF.

The rearrangement uses TRBV2 and TRBJ2-1, with 10 nucleotides matching TRBD2. This CDR3 has 13 amino acids. After removal of 8 bases from V and 5 bases from J, the junction contained 3 bases not matched to a gene. Per the germline V gene, CDR1 is SNHLY and CDR2 is FYNNEI. The CDR3 is CASELAGNNEQFF. The DNA of the CDR3 is TGTGCCAGCGAACTAGCGGGGAACAATGAGCAGTTCTTC.

A note on this clone: Other DNA sequences in the same sample also yield this CDR3. V usage is TRBV27 and J usage is TRBJ1-6; maybe TRBD1 (5 bases). Germline lookup yields CDR1 MNHEY and CDR2 SMNVEV (reference sequence). Trimming shortened V by 6 bases and J by 13 bases, and 25 bases separated the two germline ends. This CDR3 spans 16 amino acids. The DNA of the CDR3 is TGTGCCAGCAGCTTGGCGGGACCCTTTATAATTAGGCCCCTCCACTTT. This gives the protein CASSLAGPFIIRPLHF.

This chain uses TRBV7-8 with TRBJ2-5; tentative D call: TRBD1 (6 bases). Germline-derived CDR1 and CDR2 are SGHVS and FQNEAQ. This CDR3 has 15 residues. V lost 5 bases and J 5 bases, leaving 18 bases between the germline ends. CDR3 protein: CASSPRDIPSETQYF. The CDR3 nucleotides read TGTGCCAGCAGCCCGAGGGACATCCCCTCGGAGACCCAGTACTTC.

This chain joins TRBV4-2 and TRBJ2-7; 7 nucleotides line up with TRBD2. The CDR3 spans 16 residues. The germline V gene has CDR1 LGHNA and CDR2 YNFKEQ. Germline trimming cut 1 base from V and 2 bases from J; bases unmatched to any gene: 8. CDR3 DNA sequence: TGTGCCAGCAGCCAAGCACTAGCGACCACCGCCTACGAGCAGTACTTC. Protein sequence: CASSQALATTAYEQYF.

This chain uses TRBV6-1 with TRBJ1-5; the D gene is possibly TRBD1 (5 bases). Deletions cut 7 bases from V and 0 bases from J, with 13 bases between. The CDR3 extends over 15 amino acids. Germline assignment: CDR1 MNHNS and CDR2 SASEGT. Written as DNA, the CDR3 is TGTGCCAGCAACTGGGGCCCTTATAGCAATCAGCCCCAGCATTTT. Protein sequence: CASNWGPYSNQPQHF.

V gene TRBV6-6 combines with J gene TRBJ1-5; D is ambiguous. CDR1 is MNHNY, CDR2 SVGAGI, per germline (reference sequence). This CDR3 is 14 amino acids long. V was cut by 6 bases and J by 4 bases, with 13 bases left in between. The chain's CDR3 is CASSKTQVNQPQHF. The CDR3 nucleotides read TGTGCCAGCAGCAAAACCCAGGTTAATCAGCCCCAGCATTTT.

The chain employs TRBV6-5 and TRBJ2-3, with 7 positions matching TRBD2. Trimming cost V 4 bases and J 1 base; bases outside gene matches: 2. Per germline, CDR1 MNHEY and CDR2 SVGAGI. This CDR3 has 14 amino acids. The DNA of the CDR3 is TGTGCCAGCAGTTCCGCGGGAGGCACAGATACGCAGTATTTT. It encodes CASSSAGGTDTQYF.

This clone was found once. This chain joins TRBV10-1 and TRBJ2-5, with D maybe TRBD2 (5 bases). The germline V gene encodes CDR1 WNHNN and CDR2 SYGVQD (reference sequence). Trimming took 8 bases from V and 2 from J, leaving 15 bases between them. The CDR3 length is 14 residues. The CDR3 region has the DNA TGCGCCAGCTTTTTAGCGTACAATCAAGAGACCCAGTACTTC. Its protein is CASFLAYNQETQYF.

This clone was seen only once. V is TRBV6-5 and J is TRBJ1-2; D call uncertain. CDR1 is MNHEY, CDR2 SVGAGI, per germline. The V end lost 0 bases, the J end lost 0 bases, and 5 bases lay between the germline ends. The CDR3 is 14 amino acids. The CDR3 protein is CASSYSAANYGYTF. The CDR3 DNA is TGTGCCAGCAGTTACTCGGCAGCTAACTATGGCTACACCTTC.

This clone qualifies as medium-sized (0.01 to 0.1%). In the same sample, other DNA sequences code for this CDR3. The chain links TRBV29-1 to TRBJ1-1, with D possibly TRBD1 on 5 matching bases. CDR3 length: 14 residues. Trimming removed 0 bases from V and 4 bases from J, with 12 bases in between. Germline-derived CDR1 and CDR2 are SQVTM and ANQGSEA. DNA of the CDR3: TGCAGCGTTGAAGATCGGCGGGGGTCCACTGAAGCTTTCTTT. This gives the protein CSVEDRRGSTEAFF. The whole variable domain, filled in from reference TRBV29-1 and TRBJ1-1, reads SAVISQKPSRDICQRGTSLTIQCQVDSQVTMMFWYRQQPGQSLTLIATANQGSEATYESGFVIDKFPISRPNLTFSTLTVSNMSPEDSSIYLCSVEDRRGSTEAFFGQGTRLTVV.

In its sample, this clone was seen once. This rearrangement joins TRBV5-1 to TRBJ2-3; 8 bases line up with TRBD2. CDR3 length equals 16 residues. The ends lost 3 bases at V and 5 bases at J; junction bases unmatched: 11. The germline V gene has CDR1 SGHRS and CDR2 YFSETQ. This chain's CDR3 is CASSSAGGASGDTQYF. Here the CDR3 DNA reads TGCGCCAGCAGCTCGGCCGGGGGGGCCTCGGGAGATACGCAGTATTTT.

This clone came up once. The chain uses TRBV9 and TRBJ2-1; 8 bases fit TRBD2. The J segment lost 2 bases and the V segment lost 3 bases, leaving 4 bases of the junction unmatched. The CDR3 contains 15 residues. In germline, CDR1 is SGDLS, CDR2 YYNGEE. CDR3 amino acids: CASSGGGLAYNEQFF. The CDR3 nucleotides are TGTGCCAGCAGCGGGGGGGGACTAGCCTACAATGAGCAGTTCTTC.